The clone carrying this TCR beta chain occurred a few times. Its specificity is not known. TCRdb analysed the 5' RACE reads with MiXCR anew, one entry per CDR3 protein. In the table there are just over 80,000 distinct CDR3 sequences, approximately 15% of which are singletons. The data were obtained in a study of early T cells in non-severe SARS-CoV-2 infection. Looking at the study overall: Bulk RNA taken from unsorted whole blood was sequenced, leaving chains unpaired. Study results and limitations: VDJdb matching favored anti-spike CD8 responses, missing private and CD4 specificities.

The CDR3 runs 13 residues. Losses at the gene ends were 6 bases for V and 8 bases for J; bases not matched to a gene: 8. The origin of this receptor is an adult who was a healthcare worker with PCR-confirmed SARS-CoV-2 infection or an uninfected control (not recorded which). The chain recombines TRBV12-3 or TRBV12-4 with TRBJ2-5; 8 nucleotides line up with TRBD1. The sequencing input was whole blood. As DNA, the CDR3 is TGTGCCAGCAGCCTAGGACAGGGTTCCACCCAGTACTTC. Protein: CASSLGQGSTQYF.